The clone carrying this T cell receptor beta chain came up many times. Its target is unknown. Molecular-barcoded quantitative 5'-RACE produced these TCR beta libraries. TCRdb redid the calling of the 5' RACE reads with MiXCR, one entry per CDR3 protein. The sample lists 130,000 or so distinct CDR3 sequences, over 6% occurring once. This entry is derived from a study of CD8 T cells in ankylosing spondylitis. Overall study results and limits: Within matched ankylosing spondylitis synovial fluid, disease-linked clones were reportedly significantly enriched. Certain motif variants had earlier been reported in reactive arthritis synovial fluid and blood. Typical of ankylosing spondylitis blood, it appeared, was a TCR beta motif of fewer than ten highly homologous variants.

Trimming took off 10 bases at V and 6 bases at J, with 16 bases between the two ends. CDR1 and CDR2 from the germline V gene are SNHLY and FYNNEI. The CDR3 has 12 residues. Sequencing input: blood, either unsorted or a sorted T cell fraction (not recorded which). The V and J genes are TRBV2 and TRBJ2-7; the D is unclear. This TCR was recovered from a male donor with ankylosing spondylitis or in good health (not recorded which). The CDR3 DNA reads TGTGCCACCCTAGGGTCCGGACGCGAGCAGTACTTC. Translation: CATLGSGREQYF.